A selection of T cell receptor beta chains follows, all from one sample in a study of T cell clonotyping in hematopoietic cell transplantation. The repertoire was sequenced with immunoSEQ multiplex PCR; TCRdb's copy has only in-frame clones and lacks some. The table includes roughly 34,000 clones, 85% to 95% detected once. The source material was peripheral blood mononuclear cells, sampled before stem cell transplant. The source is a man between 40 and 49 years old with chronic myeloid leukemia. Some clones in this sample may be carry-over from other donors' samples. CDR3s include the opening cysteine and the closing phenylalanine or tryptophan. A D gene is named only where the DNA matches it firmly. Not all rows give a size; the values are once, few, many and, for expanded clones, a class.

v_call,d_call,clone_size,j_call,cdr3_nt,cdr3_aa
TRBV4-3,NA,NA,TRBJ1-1,TGCGCCAGCAGCCAAGATGCAGGGTTGTATGACACTGAAGCTTTCTTT,CASSQDAGLYDTEAFF
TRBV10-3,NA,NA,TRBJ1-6,TGTGCCACCACGCCGGGACAAGCCCTTAATTCACCCCTCCACTTT,CATTPGQALNSPLHF
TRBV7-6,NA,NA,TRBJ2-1,TGTGCCAGCAGCTTGGGAGGGGGAAATGAGCAGTTCTTC,CASSLGGGNEQFF
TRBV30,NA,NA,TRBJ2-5,TGTGCCTGGAGTGTACGGGGACAAGAGACCCAGTACTTC,CAWSVRGQETQYF
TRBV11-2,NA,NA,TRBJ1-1,TGTGCCAGCAGCATTAGGGTGAAGGACACTGAAGCTTTCTTT,CASSIRVKDTEAFF
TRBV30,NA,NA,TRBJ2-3,TGTGCCTGGGAACGGCTCACAGATACGCAGTATTTT,CAWERLTDTQYF
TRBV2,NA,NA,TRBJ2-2,TGTGCCAGCACGGTAGAGAACACCGGGGAGCTGTTTTTT,CASTVENTGELFF
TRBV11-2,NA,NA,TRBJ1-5,TGTGCCAGCAGCTTAGAGAGGGGTGGGACACCCCAGCATTTT,CASSLERGGTPQHF
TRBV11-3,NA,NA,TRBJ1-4,TGTGCCAGCAGACCTTCCTCGAATGAAAAACTGTTTTTT,CASRPSSNEKLFF
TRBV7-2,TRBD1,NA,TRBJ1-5,TGTGCCAGCAGCCCGTCGGGACAGGGGACACAGCCCCAGCATTTT,CASSPSGQGTQPQHF
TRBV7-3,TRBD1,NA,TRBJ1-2,TGTGCCAGCAGCTTAAGCGGTATGGGGACAGGGAAAGGCTACACCTTC,CASSLSGMGTGKGYTF
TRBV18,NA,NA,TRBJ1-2,TGTGCCAGCTCAGGGGACGGTTGGTATGGCTACACCTTC,CASSGDGWYGYTF
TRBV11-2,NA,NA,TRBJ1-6,TGTGCCAGCAGCCTACAGGGATCCTATAATTCACCCCTCCACTTT,CASSLQGSYNSPLHF
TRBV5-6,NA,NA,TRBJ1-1,TGTGCCAGCAGCGGTATACAGGGCACTGGCACTGAAGCTTTCTTT,CASSGIQGTGTEAFF
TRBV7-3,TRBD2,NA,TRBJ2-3,TGTGCCAGCAGCTTGACTAGCGGGGGAGATACGCAGTATTTT,CASSLTSGGDTQYF
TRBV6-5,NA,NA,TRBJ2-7,TGTGCCAGCAGTTACTCGAGGTTATACGAGCAGTACTTC,CASSYSRLYEQYF
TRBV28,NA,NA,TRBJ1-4,TGTGCCAGCAGTTTTAGTGAAAAACTGTTTTTT,CASSFSEKLFF
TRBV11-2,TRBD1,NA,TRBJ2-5,TGTGCCAGCGCTCGAGACAGGGGATGGGAAGAGACCCAGTACTTC,CASARDRGWEETQYF
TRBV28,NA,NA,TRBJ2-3,TGTGCCAGCAGTTTTCGGGGCCTCACAGATACGCAGTATTTT,CASSFRGLTDTQYF
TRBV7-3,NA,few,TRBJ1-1,TGTGCCAGCAGCTTTCAACAGGACACTGAAGCTTTCTTT,CASSFQQDTEAFF
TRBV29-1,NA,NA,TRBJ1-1,TGCAGCTATACGGGGGGTCACACTGAAGCTTTCTTT,CSYTGGHTEAFF
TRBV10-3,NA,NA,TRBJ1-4,TGTGCCATTTCCGGGACCGGAGATGAAAAACTGTTTTTT,CAISGTGDEKLFF
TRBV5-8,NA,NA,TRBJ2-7,TGTGCCAGCAGCTTTCCGGGACGACGGGCCGGGACCTACGAGCAGTACTTC,CASSFPGRRAGTYEQYF
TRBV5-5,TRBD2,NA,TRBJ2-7,TGTGCCAGCAGCTTGGGGATGGGTGGGGGGGACCTCTACGAGCAGTACTTC,CASSLGMGGGDLYEQYF
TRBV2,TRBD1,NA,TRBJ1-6,TGTGCCAGCGGACAGGATCTTAATTCACCCCTCCACTTT,CASGQDLNSPLHF
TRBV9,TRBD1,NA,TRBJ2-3,TGTGCCAGCAGCCCCGGGACAGCGGACAGTACAGATACGCAGTATTTT,CASSPGTADSTDTQYF
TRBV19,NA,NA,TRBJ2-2,TGTGCCAGTAGTCCCTTGGGCAGGGCCCCACCGTCGGACACCGGGGAGCTGTTTTTT,CASSPLGRAPPSDTGELFF
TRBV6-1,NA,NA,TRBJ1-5,TGTGCCAGCAGGTTCAGGGTAAGTCAGCCCCAGCATTTT,CASRFRVSQPQHF
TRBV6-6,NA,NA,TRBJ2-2,TGTGCCAGCAGTGCAAAAGGGGGCACCGGGGAGCTGTTTTTT,CASSAKGGTGELFF
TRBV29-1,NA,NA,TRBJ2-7,TGCAGCGTTCGATCAGTGGGCGGGTACGAGCAGTACTTC,CSVRSVGGYEQYF
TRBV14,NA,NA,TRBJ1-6,TGTGCCAGCAGCCAAGTCGGCGGCTTCTCCTATAATTCACCCCTCCACTTT,CASSQVGGFSYNSPLHF
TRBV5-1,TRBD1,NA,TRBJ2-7,TGCGCCAGCAGCTTGGGGACAGGACCCGCCCATGAGCAGTACTTC,CASSLGTGPAHEQYF
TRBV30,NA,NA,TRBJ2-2,TGTGCCTGGAGCGAGGGCCTGGGCACCGGGGAGCTGTTTTTT,CAWSEGLGTGELFF
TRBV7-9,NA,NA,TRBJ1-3,TGTGCCAGCAGCCGCAACCGGGGTTCTGGAAACACCATATATTTT,CASSRNRGSGNTIYF
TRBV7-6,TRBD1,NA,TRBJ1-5,TGTGCCAGCGCAGGGACAGGGGGACAGCCCCAGCATTTT,CASAGTGGQPQHF